Below, 6 T cell receptor beta chains from the same sample are listed, as sequenced in a study of T-cell reconstitution after alpha-beta-depleted transplantation in children (dated by TCRdb to 2016 to 2018). Libraries were constructed by PCR. TCRdb lists the instrument as Illumina HiSeq 2500. To normalize quantification of the TCRbeta repertoire, the TCR libraries were built with molecular barcoding that relied on unique molecular identifiers. The raw public data were reprocessed by TCRdb itself: fastp quality trimming at Q25, MiXCR clonotype calling, in-frame beta chains only. Under each unique CDR3 protein, matching rows form one entry showing the most common genes and DNA. The sample table lists roughly 100,000 distinct CDR3 sequences, 7.5% to 9.5% of them with a count of one. Of the sample, 5.5% to 7% falls within the top ten clones. The input for sequencing was PBMCs from the stem cell graft donor, taken from the stem cell graft. These receptors came from a human donor who donated a stem cell graft to a child with congenital amegakaryocytic thrombocytopenia.

This clonotype has only a few counts. The V and J genes are TRBV30 and TRBJ1-2, with D hard to call. The germline gives CDR1 GTSNPN, CDR2 SVGIG (reference sequence). Trimming left V 3 bases short and J 4 bases short, with 9 bases between. This CDR3 is built from 12 residues. CDR3 loop: CAWRGRSYGYTF. The CDR3 DNA is TGTGCCTGGAGAGGACGGAGCTATGGCTACACCTTC.

This clonotype was observed at least ten times. The gene calls are TRBV6-1 and TRBJ2-7; a weak D match, TRBD1 (6 bases). The V gene lost 3 bases and the J gene lost 7 bases, with 10 bases spanning the gap. Germline lookup yields CDR1 MNHNS and CDR2 SASEGT. The CDR3 length is 12 residues. CDR3 nucleotide sequence: TGTGCCAGCAGTGACCCCGACAGGGAGCAGTACTTC. This sequence encodes CASSDPDREQYF.

Details on this clonotype: A read error may explain this, as a much larger clone is one base away. This sequence joins TRBV4-2 and TRBJ2-1; D gene ambiguous. V was clipped by 4 bases and J by 0 bases, with 7 bases between them. The CDR3 loop spans 14 amino acids. Germline V gene data show CDR1 as LGHNA and CDR2 as YNFKEQ. The CDR3 spells CASSPGRSYNEQFF. The CDR3 DNA follows: TGTGCCAGCAGCCCCGGACGCTCCTACAATGAGCAGTTCTTC.

This clonotype was recorded at least ten times. This chain links TRBV28 with TRBJ2-5; D is perhaps TRBD2 (5 bases). Between the trimmed V and J ends, which lost 6 bases and 5 bases, there was a span of 19 bases. This CDR3 has 15 amino acids. In germline, CDR1 is MDHEN, CDR2 SYDVKM. Here the CDR3 DNA reads TGTGCCAGCAGGGAGAGAGGGTCCGGTCGGGAGACCCAGTACTTC. Protein sequence: CASRERGSGRETQYF.

This clonotype appeared many times. The chain uses TRBV10-3 and TRBJ2-7, with D maybe TRBD1 (6 bases). Germline CDR1 reads ENHRY; CDR2 reads SYGVKD. With 10 bases removed from V and 5 bases from J, the gap between germline ends came to 18 bases. The CDR3 length is 13 residues. The CDR3 DNA sequence: TGTGCCACCAATGTTCAGGGGTTCAACGAGCAGTACTTC. It encodes CATNVQGFNEQYF.

This clonotype was counted a few times. The chain joins TRBV5-1 to TRBJ2-2; TRBD2 agrees at 8 bases. Germline CDR1 and CDR2: SGHRS and YFSETQ. J gave up 2 bases and V 0 bases, and 3 bases lay outside the gene matches. This CDR3 has 16 residues. The CDR3 protein is CASSLASGFNTGELFF. The DNA of the CDR3 is TGCGCCAGCAGCTTGGCTAGCGGGTTTAACACCGGGGAGCTGTTTTTT.